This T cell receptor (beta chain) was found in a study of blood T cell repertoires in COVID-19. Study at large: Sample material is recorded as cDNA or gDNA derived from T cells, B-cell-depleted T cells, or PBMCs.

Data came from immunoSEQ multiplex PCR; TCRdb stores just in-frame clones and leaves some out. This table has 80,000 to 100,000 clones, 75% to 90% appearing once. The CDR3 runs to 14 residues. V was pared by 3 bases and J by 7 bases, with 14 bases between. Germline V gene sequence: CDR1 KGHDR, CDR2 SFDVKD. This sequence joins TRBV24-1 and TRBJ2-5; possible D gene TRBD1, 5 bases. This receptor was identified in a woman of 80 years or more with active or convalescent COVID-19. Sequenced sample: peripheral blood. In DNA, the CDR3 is TGTGCCACCAGTGATCGACAGCCCCCGTGGACCCAGTACTTC. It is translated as CATSDRQPPWTQYF.